This T cell receptor (beta chain) was observed in a study of blood T cell repertoires in COVID-19. Study at large: Whether acute or convalescent, the COVID-19 samples came from the United States, Italy and Spain.

Per the original methods: Estimation of nucleated cell counts relied on the amplification of reference gene primers. The assay was immunoSEQ multiplex PCR, and TCRdb's table has in-frame clones only and misses some. The D gene and trimming were derived from the DNA, and the V and J assignments and clone size from that table. The table includes tens of thousands of clones, 82% detected once. The CDR3 has 15 residues. The germline V gene encodes CDR1 LNHNV and CDR2 YYDKDF (reference sequence). Germline trimming cut 5 bases from V and 7 bases from J; bases unmatched to any gene: 4. Sequenced sample: peripheral blood. The receptor's source is an elderly woman with acute or convalescent COVID-19. V is TRBV15 and J is TRBJ2-1, with 14 bases aligning to TRBD2. The DNA of the CDR3 is TGTGCCACCAGCCAATGGACTAGCGGGAGGAATGAGCAGTTCTTC. As protein: CATSQWTSGRNEQFF.